This T cell receptor (beta chain) was profiled in a study of T cell repertoires in cytomegalovirus infection (dated by TCRdb to about 2019). Notes on the research overall: The peptide stimulations were aimed at well-studied HLA-B-restricted epitopes as well as recently identified HLA-C-restricted CMV epitopes, whose presentation resists viral immunomodulation. Donor HLA type was relevant to the analysis, because carriage of CMV infection together with the matching HLA type was indicated by public TCR beta signatures. Broader findings and caveats from the paper: Carriers of CMV infection plus the relevant HLA type were discriminated by the cumulative frequency of public TCR beta family members in the study cohort and in an independent roughly 370-donor cohort. The ex vivo response was dominated by HLA-C-restricted CMV-specific TCR beta clonotypes, which also provided the single most frequent clonotype in two of eight donors.

Measured from the cysteine to the phenylalanine, the CDR3 is 16 residues long. Only the CDR3 portion is preserved as DNA: 48 bases, with reading frame beginning at the first base. V lost 0 bases and J lost 5 bases; the stretch between them is 17 bases long. Looking up the germline V gene (reference sequence) yields CDR1 DFQATT and CDR2 SNEGSKA. This clonotype was picked up a small number of times. No antigen is known for it. No much larger clone is present one base from it, and per-base qualities are unavailable. The sample's treatment or condition label, decoded: in vitro stimulation with specific CMV peptide epitopes to enrich CMV-specific T cells. Sequencing was carried out with an Illumina HiSeq 1500. TCRdb took the public reads, trimmed them with fastp at Q25, ran MiXCR for clone calling and kept in-frame beta chains. Rows with a matching CDR3 protein are joined into one entry that keeps the most common DNA and genes. Counted in this sample were hundreds of thousands of distinct CDR3 sequences; approximately 32% of them appeared once. The ten largest clones represent roughly 12% of the sample.

The rearranged chain carries TRBV20-1 and TRBJ1-5; no confident D gene assignment can be made. The source was cultured CD8+ T cells from PBMCs, collected from culture after CMV antigen stimulation. The clonotype was recovered from a human donor in good health (CMV status not recorded). Some clones in this sample may be carry-over from other donors' samples. In nucleotides, the sequence is TGCAGTGCTAGAGATAGCGAGGAAGAACTCGATCAGCCCCAGCATTTT. This yields the protein CSARDSEEELDQPQHF.